This T cell receptor (beta chain) appears in the sequencing data of a study of blood T cell repertoires in COVID-19 (dated by TCRdb to 2018 to 2021). Regarding the complete study: Samples covering the acute and convalescent phases of COVID-19 were provided by collaborators in the United States, Italy and Spain. The repertoires were made available in a free public database intended to serve as a resource for research on the immune response to SARS-CoV-2. Nearly every sample came with metadata listing a de-identified subject ID, COVID-19 status, age in years and sex. Where available, HLA class I and class II types were taken from metadata supplied by the sample provider and were not determined by assay-based typing. The dataset comprised deeply sampled blood TCRbeta repertoires from subjects exposed to, actively infected with, or recovered from COVID-19. The prospective study material was composed of cDNA or gDNA derived from T cells, B-cell-depleted T cells, or PBMCs. The samples were drawn from two sources: the first 160 participants of the ongoing ImmuneRACE study, and 950 to 1,500 subjects contributed by 6 global collaborators. What the work shows at the level of the full study, not this receptor alone: How much clinical and demographic metadata was included differed by source and by participant, and the metadata was provided uncurated.

With respect to this clone: The antigen it recognizes is unknown. No clone much larger than this one lies a single base away; base qualities are absent.

Each collaborating institution followed its own protocols to collect whole blood in K2EDTA tubes. For TCRbeta analysis, collaborators shipped samples in one of three forms: frozen whole blood, isolated PBMCs, or DNA extracted from either of those sample types. V is pared back by 0 bases and J by 5 bases, with 8 bases lying between the germline termini. Including cysteine and phenylalanine, the CDR3 has 13 amino acids. Only CDR3 DNA remains: 39 bases, in frame from the first base. CDR1 is given as SGHTA and CDR2 as FQGNSA, both from the germline V gene. TCRbeta CDR3 regions were amplified from genomic DNA using the immunoSEQ Assay, a bias-controlled multiplex PCR. In the source study's methods: Within the assay, amplification of reference gene primers was used to estimate how many nucleated cells each sample contained. Sequence reads were collapsed and filtered to measure the absolute abundance of every unique TCRbeta CDR3 rearrangement. Productive Simpson clonality was computed per sample as the square root of Simpson's diversity index over productive rearrangements. The immuneACCESS repertoire file appears here via TCRdb, limited to in-frame rearrangements. These files lack a portion of the clones; in checked studies, under half of the deficit traces to unresolved V genes, and the cause of the others is not known. The V and J calls and clone size come from that table; D and trimming were worked out from the DNA. The sample table shows roughly 110,000 clones, and 90% to 95% are seen once. Jointly, the top ten make up approximately 1.2% of the sample.

The source is a woman between 25 and 40 years old with acute or convalescent COVID-19. The rearranged chain carries TRBV7-2 and TRBJ2-7, with TRBD2 perhaps the D gene, on 6 matching bases. The sample was peripheral blood. The DNA sequence is given as TGTGCCAGCAGCTTAGCGGGAGGCGACGAGCAGTACTTC. Protein translation: CASSLAGGDEQYF.